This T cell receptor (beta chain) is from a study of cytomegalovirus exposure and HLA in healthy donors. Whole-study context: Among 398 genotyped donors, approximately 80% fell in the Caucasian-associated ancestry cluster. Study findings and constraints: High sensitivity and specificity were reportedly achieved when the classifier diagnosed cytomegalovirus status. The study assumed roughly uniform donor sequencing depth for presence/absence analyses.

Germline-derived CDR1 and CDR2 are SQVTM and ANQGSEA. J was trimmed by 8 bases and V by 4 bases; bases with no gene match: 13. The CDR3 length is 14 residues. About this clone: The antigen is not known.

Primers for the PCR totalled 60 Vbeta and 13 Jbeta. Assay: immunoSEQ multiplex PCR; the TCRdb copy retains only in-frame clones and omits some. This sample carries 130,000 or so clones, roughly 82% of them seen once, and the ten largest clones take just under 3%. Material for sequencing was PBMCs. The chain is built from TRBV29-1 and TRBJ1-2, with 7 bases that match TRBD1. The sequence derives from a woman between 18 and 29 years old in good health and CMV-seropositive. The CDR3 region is CSVGGTTGYRGYTF. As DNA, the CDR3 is TGCAGCGTTGGGGGGACGACAGGGTACAGGGGCTACACCTTC.